This entry lists 8 T cell receptor beta chains sequenced from one sample in a study of glioma-infiltrating T cells after dendritic cell vaccination. The time point is: after dendritic cell vaccination, including at tumor progression/relapse. TCRdb's copy holds only in-frame clones and misses some; the assay was immunoSEQ multiplex PCR. There are roughly 88,000 clones in the sample; 70% to 90% occur only once, and roughly 2.1% lies in the top ten. This specimen was blood, taken after dendritic cell vaccination. The receptors derive from a human donor with glioblastoma.

This chain links TRBV5-4 with TRBJ1-5; TRBD1 matches 7 bases. The V and J ends lost 4 bases and 0 bases, in that order; junction bases with no gene match: 4. This CDR3 comprises 15 residues. The germline gives CDR1 SGHNT, CDR2 YYREEE (reference sequence). Here the CDR3 DNA reads TGTGCCAGCAGCAGACAGGGAGTTAGCAATCAGCCCCAGCATTTT. This translates into CASSRQGVSNQPQHF.

The chain links TRBV6-5 to TRBJ2-5; possibly TRBD2 for D (6 bases). In germline, CDR1 is MNHEY, CDR2 SVGAGI. Trimming pared 6 bases from V and 2 bases from J, leaving 13 bases between. This CDR3 has 14 residues. The CDR3 region is CASRAPGTQETQYF. The CDR3 nucleotides read TGTGCCAGCAGAGCCCCTGGGACTCAAGAGACCCAGTACTTC.

The chain employs TRBV27 and TRBJ2-7; 10 bases match TRBD2. This CDR3 spans 17 amino acids. Losses at the gene ends were 4 bases for V and 4 bases for J; bases not matched to a gene: 13. CDR1 and CDR2 from the germline V gene are MNHEY and SMNVEV (reference sequence). The CDR3 protein is CASSCLDRTSGFYEQYV. The CDR3 DNA reads TGTGCCAGCAGTTGCCTAGACCGGACTAGCGGCTTTTACGAGCAGTACGTC.

CDR3 sequence (DNA): TGTGCCTGGAGTGTACTCGAGTTGCAGCCCCAGCATTTT. Its protein is CAWSVLELQPQHF. This chain uses TRBV30 with TRBJ1-5; D unclear. The CDR3 is made up of 13 amino acids. The germline CDR1 and CDR2 sequences are GTSNPN and SVGIG (reference sequence). Trimming left V 0 bases short and J 7 bases short, with 10 bases between.

The genes are TRBV5-1 and TRBJ1-1, with D hard to call. The germline V gene encodes CDR1 SGHRS and CDR2 YFSETQ. The V end lost 4 bases, the J end lost 4 bases, and 11 bases lay between the germline ends. This CDR3 is 13 amino acids long. The CDR3 is CASSLMEGTEAFF. CDR3 coding DNA: TGCGCCAGCAGCCTTATGGAGGGCACTGAAGCTTTCTTT.

This clone occurred a few times. The chain couples TRBV6-5 to TRBJ2-3; TRBD2 matches at 15 bases. Germline CDR1 and CDR2: MNHEY and SVGAGI. The CDR3 sequence is 15 residues long. Trimming removed 5 bases from V and 6 bases from J; junction bases left unmatched: 3. The CDR3 sequence is CASSGTSGGSDTQYF. The CDR3 DNA is TGTGCCAGCAGTGGGACTAGCGGGGGGTCGGATACGCAGTATTTT.

The CDR3 loop is CASSPGVGDEQFF. The CDR3 DNA follows: TGTGCCAGCTCTCCAGGGGTCGGGGATGAGCAGTTCTTC. The chain combines TRBV18 with TRBJ2-1; possible D gene TRBD1, 6 bases. Germline loops: CDR1 KGHSH, CDR2 LQKENI. V was clipped by 6 bases and J by 8 bases, with 14 bases between them. This CDR3 region has 13 residues.

This chain links TRBV10-2 with TRBJ2-5; weak D call: TRBD1 (6 bases). This CDR3 contains 14 residues. The germline V gene encodes CDR1 WSHSY and CDR2 SAAADI. The germline V and J ends were trimmed by 6 bases and 1 base, with 12 bases remaining between them. The CDR3 sequence is CASSSPGAQETQYF. The CDR3 region has the DNA TGCGCCAGCAGCTCTCCAGGGGCCCAAGAGACCCAGTACTTC.